This note documents a single T cell receptor beta chain sequence. This CDR3 region has 13 residues. With 5 bases removed from V and 7 bases from J, the gap between germline ends came to 14 bases. Germline CDR1 and CDR2: LNHDA and SQIVND (reference sequence). The data were obtained in a study of blood T cell repertoires in COVID-19. Only in-frame clones appear in the TCRdb table, and some are missing; sequencing was by immunoSEQ multiplex PCR. The sample has over 250,000 clones; roughly 87% are singletons. The chain joins TRBV19 to TRBJ1-1; D gene uncertain. The sample was PBMCs or T cells enriched from blood (not recorded which). The source of this sequence is a woman under 30 who had recovered from COVID-19. The CDR3 region has the DNA TGTGCCAGTAGTCTCCAGGTGGCGAATGAAGCTTTCTTT. It is translated as CASSLQVANEAFF. The entire variable domain, with the rest obtained from reference TRBV19 and TRBJ1-1, is as follows: DGGITQSPKYLFRKEGQNVTLSCEQNLNHDAMYWYRQDPGQGLRLIYYSQIVNDFQKGDIAEGYSVSREKKESFPLTVTSAQKNPTAFYLCASSLQVANEAFFGQGTRLTVV.